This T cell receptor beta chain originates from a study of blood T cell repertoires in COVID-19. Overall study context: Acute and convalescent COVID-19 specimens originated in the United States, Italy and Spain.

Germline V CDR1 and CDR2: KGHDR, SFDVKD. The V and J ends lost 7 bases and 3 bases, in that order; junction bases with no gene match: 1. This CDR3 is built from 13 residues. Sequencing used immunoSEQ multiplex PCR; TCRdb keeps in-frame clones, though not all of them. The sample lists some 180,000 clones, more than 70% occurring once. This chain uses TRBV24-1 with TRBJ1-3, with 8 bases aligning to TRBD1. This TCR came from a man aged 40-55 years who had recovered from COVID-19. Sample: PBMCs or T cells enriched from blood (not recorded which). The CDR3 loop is CATRTGGGNTIYF. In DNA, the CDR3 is TGTGCCACCAGAACAGGGGGTGGAAACACCATATATTTT.